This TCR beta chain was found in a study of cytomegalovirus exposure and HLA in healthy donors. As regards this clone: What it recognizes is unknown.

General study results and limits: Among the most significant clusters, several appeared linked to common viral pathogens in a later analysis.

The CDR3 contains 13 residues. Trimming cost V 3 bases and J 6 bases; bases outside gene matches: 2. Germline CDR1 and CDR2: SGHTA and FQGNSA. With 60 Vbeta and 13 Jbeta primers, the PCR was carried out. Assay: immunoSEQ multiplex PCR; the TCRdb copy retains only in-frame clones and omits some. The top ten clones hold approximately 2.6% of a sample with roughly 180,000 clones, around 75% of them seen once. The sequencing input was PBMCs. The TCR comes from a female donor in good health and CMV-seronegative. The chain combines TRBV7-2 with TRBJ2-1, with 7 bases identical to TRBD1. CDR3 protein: CASSLRGLNEQFF. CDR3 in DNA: TGTGCCAGCAGCTTGAGGGGGCTCAATGAGCAGTTCTTC.